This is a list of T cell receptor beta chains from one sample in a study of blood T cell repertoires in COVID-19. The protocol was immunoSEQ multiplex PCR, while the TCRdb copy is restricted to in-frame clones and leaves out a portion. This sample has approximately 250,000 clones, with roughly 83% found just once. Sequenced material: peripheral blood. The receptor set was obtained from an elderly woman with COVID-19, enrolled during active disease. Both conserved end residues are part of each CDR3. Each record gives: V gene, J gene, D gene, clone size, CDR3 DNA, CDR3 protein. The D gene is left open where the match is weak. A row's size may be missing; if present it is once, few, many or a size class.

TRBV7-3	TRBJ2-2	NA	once	TGTGCCAGCAGCTCGCAGGGGAGCGCGAACACCGGGGAGCTGTTTTTT	CASSSQGSANTGELFF
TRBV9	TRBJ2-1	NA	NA	TGTGCCAGCAGCCGGAGGGGGGGCGGCAATGAGCAGTTCTTC	CASSRRGGGNEQFF
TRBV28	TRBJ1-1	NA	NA	TGTGCCAGCAGAGGGGACACTGAAGCTTTCTTT	CASRGDTEAFF
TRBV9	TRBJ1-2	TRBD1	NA	TGTGCCAGCAGCGTAGGCGGGACAGGGAACTATGGCTACACCTTC	CASSVGGTGNYGYTF
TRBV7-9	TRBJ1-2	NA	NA	TGTGCCAGCAGCTCCGACAGGAACCCTTATGGCTACACCTTC	CASSSDRNPYGYTF
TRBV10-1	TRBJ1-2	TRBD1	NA	TGCGCCAGCCGACAGGGCTTAAATGGCTACACCTTC	CASRQGLNGYTF
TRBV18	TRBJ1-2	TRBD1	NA	TGTGCCAGCTCCCCCGGGACAGCTAACTATGGCTACACCTTC	CASSPGTANYGYTF
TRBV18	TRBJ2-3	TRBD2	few	TGTGCCAGCTCACGCCCCTTGGCGGGGGGGCGGACAGATACGCAGTATTTT	CASSRPLAGGRTDTQYF
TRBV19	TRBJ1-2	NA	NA	TGTGCCAGTACCTCGGGGGGGCACGACTATGGCTACACCTTC	CASTSGGHDYGYTF
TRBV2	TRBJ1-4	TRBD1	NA	TGTGCCAGCAGGAGGACAGGGACTACCAATGAAAAACTGTTTTTT	CASRRTGTTNEKLFF
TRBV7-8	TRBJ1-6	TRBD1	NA	TGTGCCAGCAGTCTCGGACAGGGGGTTTCACCCCTCCACTTT	CASSLGQGVSPLHF
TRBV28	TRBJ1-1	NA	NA	TGTGCCAGCACGCGGGGGGCAAGGACTGAAGCTTTCTTT	CASTRGARTEAFF
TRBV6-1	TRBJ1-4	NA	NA	TGTGCCAGCAGTGAAGGGACAGCTAATGAAAAACTGTTTTTT	CASSEGTANEKLFF
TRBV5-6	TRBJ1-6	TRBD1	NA	TGTGCCAGCAGCGGGGACAGGGGTCTAGGGAATTCACCCCTCCACTTT	CASSGDRGLGNSPLHF
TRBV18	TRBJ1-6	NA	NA	TGTGCCAGCTCACCTTACAGGATTGATGCATCACCCCTCCACTTT	CASSPYRIDASPLHF